This T cell receptor beta chain was sequenced for a study of T cell responses to AZD1222 COVID-19 vaccine. Study-wide results and caveats: Elevations in Spike-specific TCR breadth and depth followed administration of two AZD1222 doses. Vaccine-associated CD4 TCRs spanned spike, dominant at 160-218 and 743-854. Among the donors, most were white British and more were female, and clonal diversity was possibly underestimated.

Worth noting for this clone: Its specificity is unknown.

Germline CDR1 and CDR2: MDHEN and SYDVKM. V was clipped by 3 bases and J by 1 base, with 14 bases between them. The CDR3 is 16 residues long. Measured with immunoSEQ multiplex PCR; TCRdb has only the in-frame clones, and not every one. The sample has about 130,000 clones; about 80% are singletons. This receptor was obtained from an adult in good health. The V gene is TRBV28, the J gene TRBJ2-3, with D tentatively TRBD1 (5 bases). The sequenced sample was peripheral blood, obtained on day 0 of AZD1222 vaccination. The CDR3 loop is CASSFDRSWGTDTQYF. The CDR3 DNA reads as TGTGCCAGCAGTTTCGACAGAAGTTGGGGCACAGATACGCAGTATTTT.